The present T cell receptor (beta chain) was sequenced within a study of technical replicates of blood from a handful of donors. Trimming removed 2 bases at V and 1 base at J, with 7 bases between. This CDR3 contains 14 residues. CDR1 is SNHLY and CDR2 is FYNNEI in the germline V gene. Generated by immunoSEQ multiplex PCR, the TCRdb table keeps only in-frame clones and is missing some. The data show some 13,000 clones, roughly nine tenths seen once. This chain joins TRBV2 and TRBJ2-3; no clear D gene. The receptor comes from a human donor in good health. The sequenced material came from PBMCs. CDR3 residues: CASSERQGTDTQYF. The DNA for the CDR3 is TGTGCCAGCAGTGAACGTCAGGGCACAGATACGCAGTATTTT.